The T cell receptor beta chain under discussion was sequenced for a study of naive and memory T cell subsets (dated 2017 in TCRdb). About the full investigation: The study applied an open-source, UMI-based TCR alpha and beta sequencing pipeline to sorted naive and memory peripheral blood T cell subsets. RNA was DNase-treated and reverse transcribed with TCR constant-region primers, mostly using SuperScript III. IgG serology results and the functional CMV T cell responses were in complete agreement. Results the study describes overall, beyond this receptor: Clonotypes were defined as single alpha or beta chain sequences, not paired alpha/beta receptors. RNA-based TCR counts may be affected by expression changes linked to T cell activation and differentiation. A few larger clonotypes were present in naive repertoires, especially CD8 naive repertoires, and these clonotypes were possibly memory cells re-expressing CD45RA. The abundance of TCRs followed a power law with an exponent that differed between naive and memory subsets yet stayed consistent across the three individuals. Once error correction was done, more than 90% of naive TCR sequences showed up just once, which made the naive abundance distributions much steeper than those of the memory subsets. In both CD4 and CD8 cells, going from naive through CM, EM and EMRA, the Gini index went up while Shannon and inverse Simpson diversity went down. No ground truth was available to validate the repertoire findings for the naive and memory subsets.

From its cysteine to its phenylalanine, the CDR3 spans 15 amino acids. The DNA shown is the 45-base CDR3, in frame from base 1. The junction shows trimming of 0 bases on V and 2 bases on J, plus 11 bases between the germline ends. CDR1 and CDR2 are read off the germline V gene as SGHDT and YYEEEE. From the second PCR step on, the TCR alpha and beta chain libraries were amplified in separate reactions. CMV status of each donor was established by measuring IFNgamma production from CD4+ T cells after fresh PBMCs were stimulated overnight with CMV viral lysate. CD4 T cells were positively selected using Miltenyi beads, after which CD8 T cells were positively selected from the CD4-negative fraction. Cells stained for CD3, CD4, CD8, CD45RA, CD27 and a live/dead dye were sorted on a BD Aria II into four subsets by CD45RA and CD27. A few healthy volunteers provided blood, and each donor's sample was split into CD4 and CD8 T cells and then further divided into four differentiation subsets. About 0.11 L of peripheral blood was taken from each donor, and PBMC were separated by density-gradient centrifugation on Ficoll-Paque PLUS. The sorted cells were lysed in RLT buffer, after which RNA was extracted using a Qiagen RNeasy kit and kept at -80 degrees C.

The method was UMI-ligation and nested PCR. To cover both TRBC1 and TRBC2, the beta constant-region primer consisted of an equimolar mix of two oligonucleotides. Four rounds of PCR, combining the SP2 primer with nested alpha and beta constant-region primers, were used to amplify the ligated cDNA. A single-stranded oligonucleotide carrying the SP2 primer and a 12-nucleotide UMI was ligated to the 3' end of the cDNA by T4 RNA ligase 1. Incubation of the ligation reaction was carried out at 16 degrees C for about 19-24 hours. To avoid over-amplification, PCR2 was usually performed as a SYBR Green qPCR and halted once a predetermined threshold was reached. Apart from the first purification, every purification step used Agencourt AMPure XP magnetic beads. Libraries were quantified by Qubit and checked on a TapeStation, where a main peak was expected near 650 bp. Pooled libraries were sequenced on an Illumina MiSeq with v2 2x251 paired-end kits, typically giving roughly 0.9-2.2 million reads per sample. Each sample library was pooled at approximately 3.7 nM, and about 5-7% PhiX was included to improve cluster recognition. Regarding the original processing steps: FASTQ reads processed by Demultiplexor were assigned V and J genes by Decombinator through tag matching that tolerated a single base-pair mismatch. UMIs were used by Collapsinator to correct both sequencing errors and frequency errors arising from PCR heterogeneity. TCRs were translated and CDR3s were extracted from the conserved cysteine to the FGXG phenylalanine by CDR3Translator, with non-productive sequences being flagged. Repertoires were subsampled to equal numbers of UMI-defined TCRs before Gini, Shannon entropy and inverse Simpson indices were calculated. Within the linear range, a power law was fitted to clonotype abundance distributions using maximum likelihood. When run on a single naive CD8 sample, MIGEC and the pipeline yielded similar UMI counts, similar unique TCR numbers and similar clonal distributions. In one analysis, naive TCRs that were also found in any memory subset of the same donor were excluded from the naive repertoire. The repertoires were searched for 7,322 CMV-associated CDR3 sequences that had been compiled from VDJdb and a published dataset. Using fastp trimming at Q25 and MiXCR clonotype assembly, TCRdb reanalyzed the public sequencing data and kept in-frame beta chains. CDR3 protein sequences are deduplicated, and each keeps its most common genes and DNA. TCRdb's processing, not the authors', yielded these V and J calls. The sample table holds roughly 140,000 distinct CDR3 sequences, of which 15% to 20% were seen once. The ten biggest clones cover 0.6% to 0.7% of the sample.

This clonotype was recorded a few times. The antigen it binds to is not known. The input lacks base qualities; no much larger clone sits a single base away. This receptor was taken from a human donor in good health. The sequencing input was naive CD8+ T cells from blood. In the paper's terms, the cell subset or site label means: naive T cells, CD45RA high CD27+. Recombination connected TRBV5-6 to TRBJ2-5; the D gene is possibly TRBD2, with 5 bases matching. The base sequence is TGTGCCAGCAGCTTGGAAATGGAGGCACAAGAGACCCAGTACTTC. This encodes CASSLEMEAQETQYF.